These T cell receptor beta chains were read from a single sample in a study of CD8 T cells in ankylosing spondylitis. TCRdb re-called the 5' RACE reads through MiXCR, storing one row per CDR3 protein. The sample has approximately 500,000 distinct CDR3 sequences, about an eighth seen once. The sequencing input was blood, either unsorted or a sorted T cell fraction (not recorded which). These receptors came from a male donor with ankylosing spondylitis. Each CDR3 is given with its conserved first and last residue. Each record gives: D gene, clone size, V gene, J gene, CDR3 protein, CDR3 DNA. A D gene is named only where the DNA matches it firmly. Expanded clones are given a class, and other clones once, few, many or no size at all.

d_gene: .
abundance: many
v_gene: TRBV14
j_gene: TRBJ2-3
CDR3aa: CASSQPSASTDTQYF
CDR3nt: TGTGCCAGCAGCCAGCCATCCGCTAGCACAGATACGCAGTATTTT

d_gene: TRBD1
abundance: many
v_gene: TRBV11-2
j_gene: TRBJ2-3
CDR3aa: CASSSDRSDTQYF
CDR3nt: TGTGCCAGCAGCTCGGACAGGTCGGATACGCAGTATTTT

d_gene: .
abundance: once
v_gene: TRBV10-3
j_gene: TRBJ2-3
CDR3aa: CAISESGGQTDTQYF
CDR3nt: TGTGCCATCAGTGAGAGTGGGGGTCAAACAGATACGCAGTATTTT

d_gene: .
abundance: .
v_gene: TRBV7-8
j_gene: TRBJ2-1
CDR3aa: CASSFPWRRDNPNEQFF
CDR3nt: TGTGCCAGCAGCTTTCCCTGGCGGCGGGACAACCCCAATGAGCAGTTCTTC

d_gene: TRBD2
abundance: .
v_gene: TRBV4-2
j_gene: TRBJ2-2
CDR3aa: CASSQGLAGDGELFF
CDR3nt: TGTGCCAGCAGCCAGGGACTAGCGGGAGACGGGGAGCTGTTTTTT

d_gene: .
abundance: .
v_gene: TRBV7-2
j_gene: TRBJ2-6
CDR3aa: CASSFYFSSGANVLTF
CDR3nt: TGTGCCAGCAGCTTTTACTTTAGCTCTGGGGCCAACGTCCTGACTTTC

d_gene: TRBD1
abundance: .
v_gene: TRBV7-7
j_gene: TRBJ2-1
CDR3aa: CASSPGTGDEQFF
CDR3nt: TGTGCCAGCAGCCCAGGGACAGGCGATGAGCAGTTCTTC

d_gene: TRBD2
abundance: few
v_gene: TRBV6-5
j_gene: TRBJ2-5
CDR3aa: CASSLGLAGGEETQYF
CDR3nt: TGTGCCAGCAGTTTGGGACTAGCGGGGGGAGAAGAGACCCAGTACTTC

d_gene: TRBD1
abundance: .
v_gene: TRBV7-2
j_gene: TRBJ2-3
CDR3aa: CASSPALTGGTDTQYF
CDR3nt: TGTGCCAGCAGCCCTGCGCTGACAGGGGGCACAGATACGCAGTATTTT

d_gene: TRBD1
abundance: .
v_gene: TRBV20-1
j_gene: TRBJ1-2
CDR3aa: CRDDRGGGYTF
CDR3nt: TGCAGGGACGACAGGGGTGGTGGCTACACCTTC

d_gene: TRBD1
abundance: many
v_gene: TRBV12-3/TRBV12-4
j_gene: TRBJ1-2
CDR3aa: CASGKQGANYGYTF
CDR3nt: TGTGCCAGCGGAAAACAGGGGGCTAACTATGGCTACACCTTC

d_gene: .
abundance: many
v_gene: TRBV20-1
j_gene: TRBJ1-1
CDR3aa: CSARDRAEAFF
CDR3nt: TGCAGTGCTAGAGACCGGGCTGAAGCTTTCTTT

d_gene: .
abundance: few
v_gene: TRBV5-1
j_gene: TRBJ2-3
CDR3aa: CASSLGRGPDTQYF
CDR3nt: TGCGCCAGCAGCTTGGGGAGGGGACCAGATACGCAGTATTTT

d_gene: .
abundance: .
v_gene: TRBV6-1
j_gene: TRBJ1-6
CDR3aa: CASIAGEYSPLHF
CDR3nt: TGTGCCAGCATCGCAGGAGAATATTCACCCCTCCACTTT

d_gene: .
abundance: .
v_gene: TRBV3-1
j_gene: TRBJ2-2
CDR3aa: CASSQVIGAGELFF
CDR3nt: TGTGCCAGCAGCCAAGTCATAGGGGCCGGGGAGCTGTTTTTT

d_gene: TRBD2
abundance: .
v_gene: TRBV3-1
j_gene: TRBJ2-1
CDR3aa: CASSPKTSGFNEQFF
CDR3nt: TGTGCCAGCAGCCCGAAGACTAGCGGTTTCAATGAGCAGTTCTTC

d_gene: .
abundance: .
v_gene: TRBV2
j_gene: TRBJ2-7
CDR3aa: CACRGHFYEQYF
CDR3nt: TGTGCCTGCAGAGGACACTTCTACGAGCAGTACTTC

d_gene: .
abundance: .
v_gene: TRBV20-1
j_gene: TRBJ2-1
CDR3aa: CSARDVGNEQFF
CDR3nt: TGCAGTGCTAGAGATGTAGGGAATGAGCAGTTCTTC

d_gene: .
abundance: .
v_gene: TRBV5-1
j_gene: TRBJ1-4
CDR3aa: CASSPRGANEKLFF
CDR3nt: TGCGCCAGCAGCCCGAGGGGGGCTAATGAAAAACTGTTTTTT

d_gene: .
abundance: .
v_gene: TRBV20-1
j_gene: TRBJ1-2
CDR3aa: CSAPAGTNYGYTF
CDR3nt: TGCAGTGCTCCCGCCGGGACTAACTATGGCTACACCTTC

d_gene: .
abundance: once
v_gene: TRBV21-1
j_gene: TRBJ1-5
CDR3aa: CASSNPPGQFRYSNQPQHF
CDR3nt: TGTGCCAGCAGCAACCCACCGGGACAGTTCCGTTATAGCAATCAGCCCCAGCATTTT

d_gene: .
abundance: .
v_gene: TRBV5-6
j_gene: TRBJ1-4
CDR3aa: CASSSRHEKLFF
CDR3nt: TGTGCCAGCAGCTCTCGTCATGAAAAACTGTTTTTT

d_gene: .
abundance: few
v_gene: TRBV3-1
j_gene: TRBJ2-3
CDR3aa: CASSQGGARTDTQYF
CDR3nt: TGTGCCAGCAGCCAAGGAGGGGCCCGCACAGATACGCAGTATTTT

d_gene: .
abundance: .
v_gene: TRBV3-1
j_gene: TRBJ1-6
CDR3aa: CASSSGRGRSPLHF
CDR3nt: TGTGCCAGCAGCTCCGGGAGGGGCAGGTCACCCCTCCACTTT

d_gene: .
abundance: .
v_gene: TRBV9
j_gene: TRBJ2-5
CDR3aa: CASSVDGGLQETQYF
CDR3nt: TGTGCCAGCAGCGTAGACGGGGGGCTCCAAGAGACCCAGTACTTC

d_gene: .
abundance: few
v_gene: TRBV13
j_gene: TRBJ2-2
CDR3aa: CASSPGAGKRRTGELFF
CDR3nt: TGTGCCAGCAGCCCGGGTGCCGGGAAGAGGAGAACCGGGGAGCTGTTTTTT

d_gene: .
abundance: .
v_gene: TRBV2
j_gene: TRBJ1-5
CDR3aa: CASRWSSNQPQHF
CDR3nt: TGTGCCAGCAGATGGTCGAGCAATCAGCCCCAGCATTTT

d_gene: TRBD2
abundance: .
v_gene: TRBV27
j_gene: TRBJ2-1
CDR3aa: CASSLSPSGPSYNEQFF
CDR3nt: TGTGCCAGCAGTTTATCGCCTAGCGGACCCTCCTACAATGAGCAGTTCTTC

d_gene: TRBD1
abundance: many
v_gene: TRBV12-3/TRBV12-4
j_gene: TRBJ1-5
CDR3aa: CASSRQGAGNQPQHF
CDR3nt: TGTGCCAGCAGCAGACAGGGGGCTGGCAATCAGCCCCAGCATTTT

d_gene: .
abundance: .
v_gene: TRBV11-3
j_gene: TRBJ1-2
CDR3aa: CASSLGSKERGYTF
CDR3nt: TGTGCCAGCAGCTTAGGGAGCAAGGAAAGAGGCTACACCTTC

d_gene: .
abundance: .
v_gene: TRBV5-1
j_gene: TRBJ2-3
CDR3aa: CASNHNGGVSDTQYF
CDR3nt: TGCGCCAGCAACCACAACGGTGGGGTCTCAGATACGCAGTATTTT

d_gene: .
abundance: few
v_gene: TRBV19
j_gene: TRBJ2-1
CDR3aa: CASSNGRNEQFF
CDR3nt: TGTGCCAGTAGTAACGGCAGGAATGAGCAGTTCTTC

d_gene: .
abundance: few
v_gene: TRBV2
j_gene: TRBJ1-5
CDR3aa: CASSARWGDNQPQHF
CDR3nt: TGTGCCAGCAGTGCCCGATGGGGGGACAATCAGCCCCAGCATTTT

d_gene: .
abundance: many
v_gene: TRBV24-1
j_gene: TRBJ2-3
CDR3aa: CATSPGTEQNTDTQYF
CDR3nt: TGTGCCACCAGTCCCGGGACGGAACAGAACACAGATACGCAGTATTTT

d_gene: .
abundance: .
v_gene: TRBV19
j_gene: TRBJ2-2
CDR3aa: CASRLTSMTNTGELFF
CDR3nt: TGTGCCAGTAGACTAACTAGTATGACGAACACCGGGGAGCTGTTTTTT

d_gene: .
abundance: few
v_gene: TRBV19
j_gene: TRBJ2-2
CDR3aa: CATPRGPPNTGELFF
CDR3nt: TGTGCCACTCCGCGGGGCCCGCCTAACACCGGGGAGCTGTTTTTT

d_gene: TRBD2
abundance: .
v_gene: TRBV18
j_gene: TRBJ2-6
CDR3aa: CASSLITGTNNVLTF
CDR3nt: TGTGCCAGCTCACTAATAACCGGGACTAACAACGTCCTGACTTTC

d_gene: TRBD2
abundance: .
v_gene: TRBV7-9
j_gene: TRBJ2-1
CDR3aa: CASSGLWRERSYNEQFF
CDR3nt: TGTGCCAGCAGCGGATTATGGCGGGAGAGGTCCTACAATGAGCAGTTCTTC

d_gene: .
abundance: .
v_gene: TRBV20-1
j_gene: TRBJ2-1
CDR3aa: CSARVLWGEQFF
CDR3nt: TGCAGTGCTAGAGTATTATGGGGTGAGCAGTTCTTC

d_gene: .
abundance: .
v_gene: TRBV5-1
j_gene: TRBJ1-2
CDR3aa: CASSLAFRGDGYTF
CDR3nt: TGCGCCAGCAGCTTGGCCTTCAGGGGAGATGGCTACACCTTC

d_gene: TRBD2
abundance: many
v_gene: TRBV5-1
j_gene: TRBJ2-5
CDR3aa: CASSLVSSGSGETQYF
CDR3nt: TGCGCCAGCAGCTTGGTGTCTAGCGGCTCTGGAGAGACCCAGTACTTC